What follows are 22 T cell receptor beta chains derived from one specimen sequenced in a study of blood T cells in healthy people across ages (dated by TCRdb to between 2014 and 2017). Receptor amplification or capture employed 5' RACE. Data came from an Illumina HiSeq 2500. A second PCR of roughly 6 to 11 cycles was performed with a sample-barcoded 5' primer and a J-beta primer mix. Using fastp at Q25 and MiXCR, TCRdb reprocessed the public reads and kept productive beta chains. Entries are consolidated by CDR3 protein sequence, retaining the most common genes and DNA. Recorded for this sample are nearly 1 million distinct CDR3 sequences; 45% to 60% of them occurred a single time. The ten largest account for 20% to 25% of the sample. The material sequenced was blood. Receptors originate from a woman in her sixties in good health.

CDR3 nucleotide sequence: TGTGCCAGCAGCACCACCGGGACTAGCGGCAAAAACATTCAGTACTTC. The encoded protein is CASSTTGTSGKNIQYF. The J gene is TRBJ2-5, the V gene TRBV7-3; 11 bases fit TRBD2. The closer fit of TRBJ2-4 to the DNA end suggests the J call may be wrong. This CDR3 is built from 16 residues. Germline V gene data show CDR1 as SGHTA and CDR2 as FQGTGA.

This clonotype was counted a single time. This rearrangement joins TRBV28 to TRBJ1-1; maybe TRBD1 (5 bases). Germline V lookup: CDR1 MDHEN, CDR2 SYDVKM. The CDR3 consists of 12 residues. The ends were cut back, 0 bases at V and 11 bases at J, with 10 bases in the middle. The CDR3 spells CASSLWGQRAFF. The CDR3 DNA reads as TGTGCCAGCAGTTTATGGGGGCAGCGGGCTTTCTTT.

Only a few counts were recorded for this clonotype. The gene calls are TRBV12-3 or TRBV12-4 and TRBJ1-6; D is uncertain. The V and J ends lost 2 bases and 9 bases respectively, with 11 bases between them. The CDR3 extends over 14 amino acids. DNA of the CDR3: TGTGCCAGCAGTTTAAATATCTGGGGTTCACCCCTCCACTTT. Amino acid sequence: CASSLNIWGSPLHF.

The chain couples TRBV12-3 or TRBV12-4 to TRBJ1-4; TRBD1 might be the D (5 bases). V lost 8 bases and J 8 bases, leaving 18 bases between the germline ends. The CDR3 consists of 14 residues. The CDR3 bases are TGTGCCAGCGGTACTCAGGGCTCCATCGAAAAACTGTTTTTT. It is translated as CASGTQGSIEKLFF.

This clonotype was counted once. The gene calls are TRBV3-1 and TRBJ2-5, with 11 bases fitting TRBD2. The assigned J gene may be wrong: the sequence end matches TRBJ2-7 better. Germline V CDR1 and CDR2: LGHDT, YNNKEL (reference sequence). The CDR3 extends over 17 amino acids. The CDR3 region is CASSQGTSGSPRNEQYF. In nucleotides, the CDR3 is TGTGCCAGCAGCCAAGGGACTAGCGGGTCCCCCCGGAACGAGCAGTACTTC.

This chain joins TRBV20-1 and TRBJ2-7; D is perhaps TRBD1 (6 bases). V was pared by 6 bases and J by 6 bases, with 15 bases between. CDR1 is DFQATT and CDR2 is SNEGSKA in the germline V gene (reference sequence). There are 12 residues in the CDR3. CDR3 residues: CSAKSGGREQYF. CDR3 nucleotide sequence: TGCAGTGCCAAAAGTGGGGGCCGCGAGCAGTACTTC.

CDR3 amino acids: CASSRDGSGGTDTQYF. The CDR3, as DNA: TGTGCCAGCAGTCGAGACGGGTCGGGAGGAACAGATACGCAGTATTTT. The rearrangement links TRBV6-6 to TRBJ2-3; 7 nucleotides line up with TRBD2. Germline CDR1 reads MNHNY; CDR2 reads SVGAGI (reference sequence). The CDR3 extends over 16 amino acids. The V and J ends lost 5 bases and 3 bases, in that order; junction bases with no gene match: 11.

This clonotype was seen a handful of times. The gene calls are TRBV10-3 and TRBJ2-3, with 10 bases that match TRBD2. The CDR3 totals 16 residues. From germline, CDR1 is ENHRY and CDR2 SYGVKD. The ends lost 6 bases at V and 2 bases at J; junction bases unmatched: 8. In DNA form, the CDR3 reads TGTGCCATCAGGAGTCCCACTAGCGGGACCACAGATACGCAGTATTTT. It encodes CAIRSPTSGTTDTQYF.

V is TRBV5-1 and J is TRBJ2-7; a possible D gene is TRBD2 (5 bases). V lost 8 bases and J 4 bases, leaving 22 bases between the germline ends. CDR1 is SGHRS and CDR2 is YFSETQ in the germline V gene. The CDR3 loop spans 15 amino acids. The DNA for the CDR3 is TGCGCCAGTAGCCTTCATCCCGGGGTCCAGTACGAGCAGTACTTC. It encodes CASSLHPGVQYEQYF. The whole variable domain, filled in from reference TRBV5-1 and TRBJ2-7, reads KAGVTQTPRYLIKTRGQQVTLSCSPISGHRSVSWYQQTPGQGLQFLFEYFSETQRNKGNFPGRFSGRQFSNSRSEMNVSTLELGDSALYLCASSLHPGVQYEQYFGPGTRLTVT.

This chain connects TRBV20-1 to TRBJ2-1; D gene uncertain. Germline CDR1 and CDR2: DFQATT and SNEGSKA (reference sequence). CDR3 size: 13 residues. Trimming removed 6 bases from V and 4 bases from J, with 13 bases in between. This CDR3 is CSARVVRYNEQFF. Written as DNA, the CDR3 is TGCAGTGCCCGGGTAGTGAGGTACAATGAGCAGTTCTTC.

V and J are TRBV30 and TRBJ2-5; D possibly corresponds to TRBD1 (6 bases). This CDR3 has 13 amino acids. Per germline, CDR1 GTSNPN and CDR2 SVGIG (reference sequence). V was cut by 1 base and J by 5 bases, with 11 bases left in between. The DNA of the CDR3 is TGTGCCTGGAGTGGAGGGGGAGTGGAGACCCAGTACTTC. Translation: CAWSGGGVETQYF.

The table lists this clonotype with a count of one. The chain's CDR3 is CASSPRDSDPQETQYF. The CDR3 DNA reads as TGTGCCAGCAGCCCCCGGGATAGCGACCCCCAAGAGACCCAGTACTTC. The J gene is TRBJ2-5, the V gene TRBV11-1; a weak D match, TRBD2 (5 bases). The CDR3 covers 16 residues. Germline CDR1 and CDR2: SGHAT and FQDESV (reference sequence). V lost 5 bases and J lost 1, with 17 bases in between.

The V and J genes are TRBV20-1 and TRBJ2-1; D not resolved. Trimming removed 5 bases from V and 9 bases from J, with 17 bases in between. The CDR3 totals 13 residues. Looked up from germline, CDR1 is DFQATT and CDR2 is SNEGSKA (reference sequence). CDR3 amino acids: CSAPLFLSSEQFF. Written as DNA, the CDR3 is TGCAGTGCTCCGCTCTTCCTTAGCAGTGAGCAGTTCTTC.

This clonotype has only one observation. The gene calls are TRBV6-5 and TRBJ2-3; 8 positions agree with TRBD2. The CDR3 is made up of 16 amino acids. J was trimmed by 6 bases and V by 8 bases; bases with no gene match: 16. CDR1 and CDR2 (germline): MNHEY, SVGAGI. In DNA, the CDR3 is TGTGCCAGCTCTACTAGCTTTAGCGGGATCGCGGATACGCAGTATTTT. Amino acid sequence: CASSTSFSGIADTQYF.

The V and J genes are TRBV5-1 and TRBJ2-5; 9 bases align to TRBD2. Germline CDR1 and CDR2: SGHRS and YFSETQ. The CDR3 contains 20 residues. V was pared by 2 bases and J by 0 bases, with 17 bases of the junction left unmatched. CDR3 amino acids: CASSFLPGGSGSKNQETQYF. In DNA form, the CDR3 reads TGCGCCAGCAGCTTCCTCCCCGGGGGTAGCGGGAGTAAAAACCAAGAGACCCAGTACTTC.

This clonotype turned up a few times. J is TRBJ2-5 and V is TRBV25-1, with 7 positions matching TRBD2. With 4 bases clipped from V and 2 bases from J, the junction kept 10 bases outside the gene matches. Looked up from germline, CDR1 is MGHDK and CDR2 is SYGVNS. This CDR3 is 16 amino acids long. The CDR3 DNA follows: TGTGCCAGCAGTGTTGTTAGGAGCGGGGTACAAGAGACCCAGTACTTC. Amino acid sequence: CASSVVRSGVQETQYF.

The CDR3, as DNA: TGTGCCAGCAGCTTAGGAGTGGGGTATGAAAAACTGTTTTTT. Encoded protein: CASSLGVGYEKLFF. The chain joins TRBV7-8 to TRBJ1-4, with no clear D. V lost 1 base and J 6 bases, leaving 9 bases between the germline ends. This CDR3 contains 14 residues. Germline V gene data show CDR1 as SGHVS and CDR2 as FQNEAQ. The variable domain in full, with the rest retrieved from reference TRBV7-8 and TRBJ1-4, is GAGVSQSPRYKVAKRGQDVALRCDPISGHVSLFWYQQALGQGPEFLTYFQNEAQLDKSGLPSDRFFAERPEGSVSTLKIQRTQQEDSAVYLCASSLGVGYEKLFFGSGTQLSVL.

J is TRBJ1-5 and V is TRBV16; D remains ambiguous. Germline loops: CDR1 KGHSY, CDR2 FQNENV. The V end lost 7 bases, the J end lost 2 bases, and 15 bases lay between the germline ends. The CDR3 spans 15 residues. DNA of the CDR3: TGTGCCAGCACCCTCGGGAGGGAAGGCAATCAGCCCCAGCATTTT. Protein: CASTLGREGNQPQHF.

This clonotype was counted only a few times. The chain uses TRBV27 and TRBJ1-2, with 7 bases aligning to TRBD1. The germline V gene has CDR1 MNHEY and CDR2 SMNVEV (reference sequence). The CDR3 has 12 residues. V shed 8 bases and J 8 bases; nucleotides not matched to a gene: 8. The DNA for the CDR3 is TGTGCCAGCCGAGACAGGGTGTTCGGCTACACCTTC. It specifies CASRDRVFGYTF.

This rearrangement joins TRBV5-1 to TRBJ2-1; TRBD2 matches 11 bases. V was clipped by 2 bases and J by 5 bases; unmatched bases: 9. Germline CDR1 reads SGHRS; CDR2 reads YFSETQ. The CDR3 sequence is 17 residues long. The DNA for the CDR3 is TGCGCCAGCAGCTTCACTTATAGCGGGAGGGCCAACAATGAGCAGTTCTTC. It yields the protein CASSFTYSGRANNEQFF.

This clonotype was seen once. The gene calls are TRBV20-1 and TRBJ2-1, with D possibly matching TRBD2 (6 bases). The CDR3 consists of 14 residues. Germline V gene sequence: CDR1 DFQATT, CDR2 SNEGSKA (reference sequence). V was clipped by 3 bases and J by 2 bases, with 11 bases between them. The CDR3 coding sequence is TGCAGTGCTAGGGGGCGGGAAGCCTACAATGAGCAGTTCTTC. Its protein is CSARGREAYNEQFF.

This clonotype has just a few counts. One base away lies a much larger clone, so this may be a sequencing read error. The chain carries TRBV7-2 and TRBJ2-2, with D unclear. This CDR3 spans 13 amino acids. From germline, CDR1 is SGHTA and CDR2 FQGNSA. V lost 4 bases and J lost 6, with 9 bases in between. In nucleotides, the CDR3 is TGTGCCAGCAGCTCCCATAACGCCGGGGAGCTGTTTTTT. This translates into CASSSHNAGELFF.